This T cell receptor beta chain was found in a study of shared clonotypes between healthy human individuals. V lost 0 bases to trimming and J lost 0 bases, with 10 bases between them. The length of the CDR3 is 15 residues. The germline CDR1 and CDR2 sequences are GTSNPN and SVGIG (reference sequence). Study processing details: ImmunoSEQ sequences covered only the junction and lacked quality scores; filtering therefore differed. The method was immunoSEQ multiplex PCR; TCRdb's version includes in-frame clones alone and lacks a portion of them. V and J calls and clone size are those listed in that table; D and trimming were worked out from the DNA. This table has roughly 96,000 clones, around 43% appearing once. This clone has a handful of counts. Its antigen is not known. The study's findings and limits: Investigators collected only blood, and repertoires in tissues likely differ.

The genes are TRBV30 and TRBJ2-3, with D possibly matching TRBD2 (5 bases). The clonotype originates from a woman in her thirties or forties in good health. Some clones in this sample may be carry-over from other donors' samples. Sequencing input: PBMCs. This CDR3 is CAWSVLGASTDTQYF. The CDR3 DNA reads TGTGCCTGGAGTGTACTGGGAGCTAGCACAGATACGCAGTATTTT. Full variable domain (missing parts from reference TRBV30 and TRBJ2-3): SQTIHQWPATLVQPVGSPLSLECTVEGTSNPNLYWYRQAAGRGLQLLFYSVGIGQISSEVPQNLSASRPQDRQFILSSKKLLLSDSGFYLCAWSVLGASTDTQYFGPGTRLTVL.